This T cell receptor beta chain comes out of a study of response to subunit inactivated influenza vaccine. Findings and caveats of the study: Authors suggested few new T cells are recruited by each seasonal influenza vaccination.

This clonotype appeared a few times. Its specificity is not known. TCRdb independently ran MiXCR on the RT-PCR reads; one entry per CDR3 protein. The sample contains about 190,000 distinct CDR3 sequences, 14% of which appear only once. Germline lookup yields CDR1 SGHTA and CDR2 FQGNSA. This CDR3 comprises 15 residues. The V and J ends lost 6 bases and 2 bases respectively, with 15 bases between them. The clonotype comes from a man aged 45-60 years who received an inactivated influenza vaccine. The chain recombines TRBV7-2 with TRBJ2-3, with D perhaps TRBD1 (6 bases). Sample: CD8+ T cells sorted from PBMCs, taken around 5 days after vaccination. The CDR3 DNA follows: TGTGCCAGCAGTGACTTGGGGGCCTACACAGATACGCAGTATTTT. It is translated as CASSDLGAYTDTQYF.